The clone carrying this TCR beta chain has a count of ten or more. The data are from a study of patients and donors after allogeneic stem cell transplantation. TCRdb analysed the RT-PCR reads with MiXCR anew, one entry per CDR3 protein. Found here are about 87,000 distinct CDR3 sequences, about 5% of them singletons; the top ten hold 2.6%. Sequencing used blood, either unsorted or a sorted T cell fraction (not recorded which). This clonotype was obtained from a human donor who was either an allogeneic HSCT recipient or a stem cell or donor lymphocyte infusion donor (not recorded which). It is not recorded whose cells these are; they may come from a transplant donor.

The CDR3 coding sequence is TGCAGTGCGGCCCCAGGGTCGGGGGATATGGAGACCCAGTACTTC. Residues: CSAAPGSGDMETQYF. This chain uses TRBV20-1 with TRBJ2-5; weak D call: TRBD2 (6 bases). The CDR3 is 15 amino acids. V lost 6 bases to trimming and J lost 5 bases, with 22 bases between them. The germline gives CDR1 DFQATT, CDR2 SNEGSKA (reference sequence).